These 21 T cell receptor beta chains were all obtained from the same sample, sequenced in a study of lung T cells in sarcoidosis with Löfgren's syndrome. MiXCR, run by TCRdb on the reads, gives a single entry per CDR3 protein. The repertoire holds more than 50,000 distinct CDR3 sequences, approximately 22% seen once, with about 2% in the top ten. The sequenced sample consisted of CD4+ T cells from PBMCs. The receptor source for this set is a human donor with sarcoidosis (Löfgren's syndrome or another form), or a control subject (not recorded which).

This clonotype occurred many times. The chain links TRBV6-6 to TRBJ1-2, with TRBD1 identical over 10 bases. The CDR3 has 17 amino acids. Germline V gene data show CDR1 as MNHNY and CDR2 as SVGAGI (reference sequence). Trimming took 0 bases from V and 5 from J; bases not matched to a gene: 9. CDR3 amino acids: CASSYSKGTGDFYGYTF. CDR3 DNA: TGTGCCAGCAGTTACTCGAAGGGGACAGGGGATTTTTATGGCTACACCTTC.

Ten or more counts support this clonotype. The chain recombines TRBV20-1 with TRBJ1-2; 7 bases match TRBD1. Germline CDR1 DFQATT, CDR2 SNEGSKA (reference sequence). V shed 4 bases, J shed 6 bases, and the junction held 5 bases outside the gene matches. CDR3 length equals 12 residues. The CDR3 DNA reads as TGCAGTGCTAAAACAGGGGCGGATGGCTACACCTTC. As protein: CSAKTGADGYTF.

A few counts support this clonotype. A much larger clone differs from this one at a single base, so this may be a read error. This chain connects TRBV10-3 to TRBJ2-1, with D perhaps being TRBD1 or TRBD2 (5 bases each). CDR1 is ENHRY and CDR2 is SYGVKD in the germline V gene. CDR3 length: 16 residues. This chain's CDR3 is CAIRGDGSSSSNEQFF. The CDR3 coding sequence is TGTGCCATCAGGGGGGACGGTAGTAGCTCCTCCAATGAGCAGTTCTTC.

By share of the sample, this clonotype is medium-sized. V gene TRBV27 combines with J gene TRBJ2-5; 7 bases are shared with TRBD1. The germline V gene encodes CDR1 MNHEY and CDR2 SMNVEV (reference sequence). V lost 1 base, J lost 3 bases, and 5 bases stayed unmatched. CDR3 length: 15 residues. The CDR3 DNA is TGTGCCAGCAGTTTATACAGGGGCCTCGAAGAGACCCAGTACTTC. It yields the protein CASSLYRGLEETQYF.

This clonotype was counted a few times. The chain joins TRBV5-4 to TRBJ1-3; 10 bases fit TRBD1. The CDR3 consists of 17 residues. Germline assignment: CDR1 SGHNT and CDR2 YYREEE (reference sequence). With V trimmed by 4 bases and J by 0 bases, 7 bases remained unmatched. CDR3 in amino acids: CASSKGTGAYSGNTIYF. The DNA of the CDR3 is TGTGCCAGCAGCAAGGGGACAGGGGCCTACTCTGGAAACACCATATATTTT.

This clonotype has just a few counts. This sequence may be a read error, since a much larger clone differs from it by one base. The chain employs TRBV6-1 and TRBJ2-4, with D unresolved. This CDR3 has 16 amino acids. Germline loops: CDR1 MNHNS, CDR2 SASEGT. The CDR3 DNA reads TGTGCCAGCAGTGACAGGACGGTCCGGGCCAAAGACATTCAGTACTTC. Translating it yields CASSDRTVRAKDIQYF.

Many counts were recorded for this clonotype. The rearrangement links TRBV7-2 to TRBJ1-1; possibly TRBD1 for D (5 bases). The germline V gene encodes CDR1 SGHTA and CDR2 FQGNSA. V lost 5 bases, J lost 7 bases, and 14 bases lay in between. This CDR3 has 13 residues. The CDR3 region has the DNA TGTGCCAGCAGCACCAGGGAGGGTAATGAAGCTTTCTTT. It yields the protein CASSTREGNEAFF.

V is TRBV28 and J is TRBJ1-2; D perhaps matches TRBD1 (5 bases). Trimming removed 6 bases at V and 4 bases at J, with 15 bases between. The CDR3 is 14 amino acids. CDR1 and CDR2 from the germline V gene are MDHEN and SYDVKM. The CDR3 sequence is CASRAATVRYGYTF. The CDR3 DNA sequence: TGTGCCAGCAGGGCAGCGACAGTCCGCTATGGCTACACCTTC.

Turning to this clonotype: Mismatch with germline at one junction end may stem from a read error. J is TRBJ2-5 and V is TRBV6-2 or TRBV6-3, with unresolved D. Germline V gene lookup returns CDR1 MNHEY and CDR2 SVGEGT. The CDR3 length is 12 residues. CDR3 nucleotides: TGTGCCATCAGTGGAAAAGGGGAGACCCAGTACTTC. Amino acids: CAISGKGETQYF.

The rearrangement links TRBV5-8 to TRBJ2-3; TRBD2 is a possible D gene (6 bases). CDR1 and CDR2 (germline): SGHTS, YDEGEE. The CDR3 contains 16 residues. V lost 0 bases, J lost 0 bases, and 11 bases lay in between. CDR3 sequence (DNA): TGTGCCAGCAGCTTGGGGAGCGGGTATAGCACAGATACGCAGTATTTT. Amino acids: CASSLGSGYSTDTQYF.

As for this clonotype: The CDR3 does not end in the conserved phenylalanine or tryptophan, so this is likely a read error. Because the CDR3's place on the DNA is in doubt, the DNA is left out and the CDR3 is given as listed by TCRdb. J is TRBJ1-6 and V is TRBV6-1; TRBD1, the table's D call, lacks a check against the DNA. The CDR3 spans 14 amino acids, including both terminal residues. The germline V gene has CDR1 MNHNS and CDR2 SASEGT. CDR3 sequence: CASSLTGMDSPLRS.

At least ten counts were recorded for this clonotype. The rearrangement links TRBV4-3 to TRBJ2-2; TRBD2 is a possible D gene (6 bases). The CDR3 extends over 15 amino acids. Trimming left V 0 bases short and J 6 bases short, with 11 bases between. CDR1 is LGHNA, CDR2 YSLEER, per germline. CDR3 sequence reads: CASSQDFTSPGELFF. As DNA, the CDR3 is TGCGCCAGCAGCCAAGATTTCACTAGCCCCGGGGAGCTGTTTTTT.

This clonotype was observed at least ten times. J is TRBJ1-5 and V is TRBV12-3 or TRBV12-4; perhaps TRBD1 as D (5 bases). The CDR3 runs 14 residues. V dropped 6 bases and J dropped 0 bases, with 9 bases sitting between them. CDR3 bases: TGTGCCAGCAGCCGGGACGTTAGCAATCAGCCCCAGCATTTT. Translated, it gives CASSRDVSNQPQHF.

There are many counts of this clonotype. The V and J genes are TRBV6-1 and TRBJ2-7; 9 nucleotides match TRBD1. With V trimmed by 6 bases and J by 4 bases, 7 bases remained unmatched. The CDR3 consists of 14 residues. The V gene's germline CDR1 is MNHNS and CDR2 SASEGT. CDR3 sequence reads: CASSRDRETYEQYV. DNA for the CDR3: TGTGCCAGCAGCCGGGACAGGGAGACTTACGAGCAGTACGTC.

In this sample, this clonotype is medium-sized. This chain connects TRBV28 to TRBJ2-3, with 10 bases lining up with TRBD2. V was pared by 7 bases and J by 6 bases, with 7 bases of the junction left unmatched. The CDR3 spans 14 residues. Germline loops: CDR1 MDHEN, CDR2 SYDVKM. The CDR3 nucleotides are TGTGCCAGCACTGAGCGGGGGGGCCGGGATACGCAGTATTTT. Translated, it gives CASTERGGRDTQYF.

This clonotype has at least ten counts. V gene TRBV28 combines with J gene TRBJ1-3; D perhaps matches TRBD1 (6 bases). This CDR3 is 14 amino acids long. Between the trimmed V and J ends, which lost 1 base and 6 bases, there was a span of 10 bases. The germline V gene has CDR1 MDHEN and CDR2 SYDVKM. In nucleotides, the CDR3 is TGTGCCAGCAGTTTATTGCAGGGGATAAACACCATATATTTT. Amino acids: CASSLLQGINTIYF.

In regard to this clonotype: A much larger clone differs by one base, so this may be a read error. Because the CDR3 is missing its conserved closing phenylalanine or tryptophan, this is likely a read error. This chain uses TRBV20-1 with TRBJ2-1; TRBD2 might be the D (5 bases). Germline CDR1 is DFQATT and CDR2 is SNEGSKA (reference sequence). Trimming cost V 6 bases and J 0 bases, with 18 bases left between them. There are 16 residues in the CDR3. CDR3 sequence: CSAFLTSGVSYNEQFS. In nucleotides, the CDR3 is TGCAGTGCCTTCCTAACCAGCGGCGTCTCCTACAATGAGCAGTTCTCC.

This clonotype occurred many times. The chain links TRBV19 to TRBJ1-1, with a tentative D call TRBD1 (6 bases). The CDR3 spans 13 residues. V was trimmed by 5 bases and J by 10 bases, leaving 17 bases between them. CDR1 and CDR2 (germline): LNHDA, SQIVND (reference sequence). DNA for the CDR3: TGTGCCAGTAGTCCTCAAGGGGGGGGGCGAGCTTTCTTT. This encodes CASSPQGGGRAFF. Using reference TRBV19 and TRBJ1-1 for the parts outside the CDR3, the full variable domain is DGGITQSPKYLFRKEGQNVTLSCEQNLNHDAMYWYRQDPGQGLRLIYYSQIVNDFQKGDIAEGYSVSREKKESFPLTVTSAQKNPTAFYLCASSPQGGGRAFFGQGTRLTVV.

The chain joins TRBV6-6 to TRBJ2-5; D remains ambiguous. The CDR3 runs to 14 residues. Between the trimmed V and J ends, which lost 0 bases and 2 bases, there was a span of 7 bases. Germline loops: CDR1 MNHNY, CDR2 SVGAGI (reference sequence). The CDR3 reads CASSYSPAQETQYF. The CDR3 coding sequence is TGTGCCAGCAGTTACTCGCCGGCACAAGAGACCCAGTACTTC.

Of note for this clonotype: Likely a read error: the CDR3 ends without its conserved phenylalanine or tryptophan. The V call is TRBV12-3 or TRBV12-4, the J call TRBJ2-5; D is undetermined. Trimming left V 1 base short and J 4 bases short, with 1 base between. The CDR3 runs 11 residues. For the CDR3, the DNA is TGTGCCAGCAGTTTAGGAGAGACCCAGTACTCC. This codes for CASSLGETQYS.

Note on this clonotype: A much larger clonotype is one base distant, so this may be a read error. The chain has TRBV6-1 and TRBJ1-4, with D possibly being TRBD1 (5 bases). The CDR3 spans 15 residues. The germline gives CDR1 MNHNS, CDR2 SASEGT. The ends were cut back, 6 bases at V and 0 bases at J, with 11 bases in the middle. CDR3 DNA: TGTGCCAGCAGGGGCGGGGGTGCAACTAATGAAAAACTGTTTTTT. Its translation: CASRGGGATNEKLFF.